This TCR beta chain was identified during a study of response to subunit inactivated influenza vaccine. TCRdb passed the RT-PCR reads through MiXCR, listing each CDR3 protein once. The table records 550,000 to 600,000 distinct CDR3 sequences, about an eighth of them present only once. Overall study results and limits: Each seasonal influenza vaccination recruits few new T cells, the authors suggested.

Points on this clonotype: Its antigen is currently unknown.

This receptor was obtained from a man in his fifties or sixties who received an inactivated influenza vaccine. Sample: PBMCs from blood, taken on the day of vaccination.

CDR3 region: CASGFVRAFFEAFF. CDR3 nucleotides: TGTGCTAGTGGTTTCGTGAGGGCCTTTTTTGAAGCTTTCTTT. This chain uses TRBV12-5 with TRBJ1-1; D not resolved. Per the germline V gene, CDR1 is LGHNT and CDR2 is FRNRAP. This CDR3 is built from 14 residues. With 3 bases removed from V and 7 bases from J, the gap between germline ends came to 15 bases.